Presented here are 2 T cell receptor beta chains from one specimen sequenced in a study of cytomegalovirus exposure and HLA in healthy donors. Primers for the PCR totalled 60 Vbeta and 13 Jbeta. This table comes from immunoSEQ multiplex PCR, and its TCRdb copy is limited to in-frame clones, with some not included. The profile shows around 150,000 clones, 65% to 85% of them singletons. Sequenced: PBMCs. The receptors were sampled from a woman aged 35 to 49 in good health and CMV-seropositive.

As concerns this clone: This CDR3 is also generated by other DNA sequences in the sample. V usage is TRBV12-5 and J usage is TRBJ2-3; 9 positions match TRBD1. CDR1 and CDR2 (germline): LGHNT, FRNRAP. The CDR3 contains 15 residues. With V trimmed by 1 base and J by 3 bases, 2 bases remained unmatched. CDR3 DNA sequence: TGTGCTAGTGGTTTGGGACAGGGGGGAACAGATACGCAGTATTTT. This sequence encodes CASGLGQGGTDTQYF.

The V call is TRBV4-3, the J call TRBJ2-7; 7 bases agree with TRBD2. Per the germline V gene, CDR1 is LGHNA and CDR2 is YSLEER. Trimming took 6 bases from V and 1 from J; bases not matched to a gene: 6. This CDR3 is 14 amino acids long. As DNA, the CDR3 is TGCGCCAGCAGTTTCAAGCGGGGTTCCTACGAGCAGTACTTC. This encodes CASSFKRGSYEQYF.